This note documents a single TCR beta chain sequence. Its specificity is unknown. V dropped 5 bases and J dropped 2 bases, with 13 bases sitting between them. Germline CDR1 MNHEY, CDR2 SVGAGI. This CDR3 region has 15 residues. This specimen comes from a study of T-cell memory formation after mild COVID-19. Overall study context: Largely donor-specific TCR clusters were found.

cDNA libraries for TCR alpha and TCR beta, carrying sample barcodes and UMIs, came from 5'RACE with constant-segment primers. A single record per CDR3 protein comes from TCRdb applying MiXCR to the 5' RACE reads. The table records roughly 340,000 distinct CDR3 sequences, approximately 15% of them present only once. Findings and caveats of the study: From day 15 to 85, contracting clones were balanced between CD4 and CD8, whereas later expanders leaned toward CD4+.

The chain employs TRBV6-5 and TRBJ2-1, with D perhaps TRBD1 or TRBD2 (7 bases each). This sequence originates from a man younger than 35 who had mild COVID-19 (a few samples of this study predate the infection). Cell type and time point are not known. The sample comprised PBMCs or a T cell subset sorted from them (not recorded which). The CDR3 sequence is CASSQGGYAYNEQFF. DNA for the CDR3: TGTGCCAGCAGTCAGGGGGGGTACGCCTACAATGAGCAGTTCTTC.